The 30 T cell receptor beta chains listed next were all sequenced from one sample in a study of T cell responses to AZD1222 COVID-19 vaccine. Here immunoSEQ multiplex PCR was the method, and the copy in TCRdb shows in-frame clones only, minus some. The sample records over 95,000 clones, 84% being singletons. Material: peripheral blood, obtained 28 days after the second AZD1222 dose. These receptor sequences come from an adult who received the AZD1222 COVID-19 vaccine.

V and J are TRBV6-2 or TRBV6-3 and TRBJ1-1, with D possibly TRBD1 on 5 matching bases. Germline CDR1 reads MNHEY; CDR2 reads SVGEGT. V lost 0 bases and J 1 base, leaving 6 bases between the germline ends. The CDR3 consists of 14 residues. The CDR3: CASSYSGGNTEAFF. DNA for the CDR3: TGTGCCAGCAGTTACTCGGGGGGGAACACTGAAGCTTTCTTT.

This clone was counted a single time. The chain recombines TRBV6-5 with TRBJ1-5; a weak D match, TRBD1 (6 bases). V lost 7 bases and J lost 4, with 11 bases in between. CDR3 length: 13 residues. Germline CDR1 and CDR2: MNHEY and SVGAGI. The CDR3 region has the DNA TGTGCCAGCAAAGGACAGATAAATCAGCCCCAGCATTTT. It yields the protein CASKGQINQPQHF.

The chain carries TRBV4-1 and TRBJ2-7; 15 bases are shared with TRBD2. V shed 0 bases, J shed 0 bases, and the junction held 9 bases outside the gene matches. Germline values: CDR1 MGHRA, CDR2 YSYEKL. The CDR3 is made up of 20 amino acids. This CDR3 is CASSQEPGLAGGRLSYEQYF. The CDR3 nucleotides are TGCGCCAGCAGCCAAGAACCGGGACTAGCGGGAGGCCGCCTCTCCTACGAGCAGTACTTC.

This chain uses TRBV2 with TRBJ1-1, with a weak D call TRBD1 (5 bases). V was cut by 2 bases and J by 11 bases, with 24 bases left in between. The CDR3 length is 16 residues. Germline V gives CDR1 SNHLY, CDR2 FYNNEI. CDR3 loop: CASSESARERGYNAFF. CDR3 DNA sequence: TGTGCCAGCAGTGAATCTGCAAGAGAGCGGGGGTATAACGCTTTCTTT.

CDR3 region: CASSQSGGRVDTQYF. DNA for the CDR3: TGTGCCAGCAGCCAGAGCGGGGGCCGGGTGGATACGCAGTATTTT. V gene TRBV28 combines with J gene TRBJ2-3; 8 positions agree with TRBD2. The CDR3 sequence is 15 residues long. Germline V gene sequence: CDR1 MDHEN, CDR2 SYDVKM. V trimming: 6 bases; J trimming: 6 bases; junction bases outside the gene matches: 11.

The chain links TRBV29-1 to TRBJ1-1, with D hard to call. The CDR3 has 14 residues. CDR1 SQVTM and CDR2 ANQGSEA come from the germline V gene. The V and J ends lost 4 bases and 3 bases respectively, with 15 bases between them. The DNA for the CDR3 is TGCAGCGTTGCTTCAGTCCTCCTCTACACTGAAGCTTTCTTT. Its translation: CSVASVLLYTEAFF.

The chain carries TRBV11-2 and TRBJ1-2; TRBD1 might be the D (5 bases). V lost 5 bases and J lost 8, with 12 bases in between. The germline gives CDR1 SGHAT, CDR2 FQNNGV. CDR3 length: 12 residues. CDR3: CASSPGGGGYTF. In DNA form, the CDR3 reads TGTGCCAGCAGCCCGGGGGGGGGAGGCTACACCTTC.

V usage is TRBV6-5 and J usage is TRBJ1-2, with 11 bases identical to TRBD1. V shed 8 bases and J 9 bases; nucleotides not matched to a gene: 14. The CDR3 contains 15 residues. The germline V gene has CDR1 MNHEY and CDR2 SVGAGI. DNA of the CDR3: TGTGCCAGCCTTGACCGAGGGACAGGGGGGTCCCGCTACACCTTC. As protein: CASLDRGTGGSRYTF.

This rearrangement joins TRBV27 to TRBJ1-1, with D unresolved. Germline V gives CDR1 MNHEY, CDR2 SMNVEV (reference sequence). There are 16 residues in the CDR3. Trimming left V 5 bases short and J 0 bases short, with 16 bases between. This CDR3 is CASSHLSGTLNTEAFF. Written as DNA, the CDR3 is TGTGCCAGCAGTCACCTCTCGGGAACCTTGAACACTGAAGCTTTCTTT.

A single count supports this clone. This sequence joins TRBV7-6 and TRBJ2-3; D gene ambiguous. CDR1 is SGHVS and CDR2 is FNYEAQ in the germline V gene. Trimming removed 6 bases from V and 3 bases from J, with 16 bases in between. The CDR3 is 15 amino acids. The CDR3 DNA sequence: TGTGCCAGCAGTTCCGCATACTCCAGGACAGATACGCAGTATTTT. Protein: CASSSAYSRTDTQYF.

The genes are TRBV9 and TRBJ1-4; D is unclear. Trimming shortened V by 0 bases and J by 3 bases, and 9 bases separated the two germline ends. Germline assignment: CDR1 SGDLS and CDR2 YYNGEE. This CDR3 region has 15 residues. The CDR3 sequence: CASSVASRPNEKLFF. CDR3 DNA sequence: TGTGCCAGCAGCGTAGCTTCCAGACCTAATGAAAAACTGTTTTTT.

The chain uses TRBV18 and TRBJ2-7; 7 bases fit TRBD1. The CDR3 has 15 amino acids. Germline V lookup: CDR1 KGHSH, CDR2 LQKENI. The ends lost 4 bases at V and 0 bases at J; junction bases unmatched: 6. CDR3 amino acids: CASSLGQALSYEQYF. The CDR3 DNA sequence: TGTGCCAGCTCACTCGGACAGGCCCTCTCCTACGAGCAGTACTTC. Together with reference TRBV18 and TRBJ2-7, the CDR3 gives the full variable domain: NAGVMQNPRHLVRRRGQEARLRCSPMKGHSHVYWYRQLPEEGLKFMVYLQKENIIDESGMPKERFSAEFPKEGPSILRIQQVVRGDSAAYFCASSLGQALSYEQYFGPGTRLTVT.

The chain carries TRBV27 and TRBJ1-2; D might be TRBD1 (6 bases). The CDR3 runs to 15 residues. Germline V gene data show CDR1 as MNHEY and CDR2 as SMNVEV (reference sequence). Between the trimmed V and J ends, which lost 5 bases and 6 bases, there was a span of 19 bases. CDR3 nucleotides: TGTGCCAGCAGTCGAGGACAGATGGGGGAGGATGGCTACACCTTC. Translating gives CASSRGQMGEDGYTF.

The chain combines TRBV2 with TRBJ2-5, with D hard to call. The CDR3 spans 13 residues. Germline V CDR1 and CDR2: SNHLY, FYNNEI. The V end lost 7 bases, the J end lost 6 bases, and 15 bases lay between the germline ends. CDR3 sequence: CASKATVGKTQYF. CDR3 coding DNA: TGTGCCAGCAAGGCGACGGTGGGAAAGACCCAGTACTTC.

V is TRBV7-2 and J is TRBJ1-2, with a possible D match to TRBD1 (5 bases). CDR1 is SGHTA and CDR2 is FQGNSA in the germline V gene. The CDR3 extends over 14 amino acids. V lost 5 bases and J lost 8, with 18 bases in between. CDR3 DNA: TGTGCCAGCAGCCATCCGGGACGGACTATGGGCTACACCTTC. Its translation is CASSHPGRTMGYTF.

This clone showed up just a few times. The J gene is TRBJ2-2, the V gene TRBV4-1; D could derive from TRBD1 or TRBD2 (5 bases each). The ends were cut back, 6 bases at V and 0 bases at J, with 8 bases in the middle. The CDR3 totals 14 residues. Germline loops: CDR1 MGHRA, CDR2 YSYEKL. DNA for the CDR3: TGCGCCAGCAGGTCGGGACCGAACACCGGGGAGCTGTTTTTT. Protein product: CASRSGPNTGELFF.

The J gene is TRBJ1-6, the V gene TRBV7-2; perhaps TRBD1 as D (5 bases). The germline CDR1 and CDR2 sequences are SGHTA and FQGNSA. The CDR3 length is 15 residues. V was trimmed by 5 bases and J by 9 bases, leaving 17 bases between them. CDR3 sequence reads: CASSRDGLGGSPLHF. CDR3 nucleotide sequence: TGTGCCAGCAGCCGGGACGGCCTTGGGGGTTCACCCCTCCACTTT.

The chain is built from TRBV5-6 and TRBJ1-2; 10 nucleotides match TRBD1. Trimming removed 4 bases from V and 2 bases from J; junction bases left unmatched: 2. Germline V gene lookup returns CDR1 SGHDT and CDR2 YYEEEE. The CDR3 is 14 residues long. The CDR3 sequence: CASSPGQGNYGYTF. The CDR3 DNA reads as TGTGCCAGCAGCCCGGGACAGGGGAACTATGGCTACACCTTC.

The chain uses TRBV5-6 and TRBJ1-5; D is unresolved. CDR3 length equals 15 residues. Trimming left V 0 bases short and J 1 base short, with 8 bases between. Germline V gene lookup returns CDR1 SGHDT and CDR2 YYEEEE. This CDR3 is CASSLEGRSNQPQHF. The CDR3 DNA follows: TGTGCCAGCAGCTTGGAGGGCAGGAGCAATCAGCCCCAGCATTTT. The complete variable domain, with remaining parts taken from reference TRBV5-6 and TRBJ1-5, reads DAGVTQSPTHLIKTRGQQVTLRCSPKSGHDTVSWYQQALGQGPQFIFQYYEEEERQRGNFPDRFSGHQFPNYSSELNVNALLLGDSALYLCASSLEGRSNQPQHFGDGTRLSIL.

The chain couples TRBV7-2 to TRBJ1-2; unclear D gene. The CDR3 covers 13 residues. Per germline, CDR1 SGHTA and CDR2 FQGNSA. Trimming left V 5 bases short and J 5 bases short, with 12 bases between. Written as DNA, the CDR3 is TGTGCCAGCAGCCAGGACCATGGGTATGGCTACACCTTC. This translates into CASSQDHGYGYTF.

The chain has TRBV28 and TRBJ2-7; D is perhaps TRBD1 (6 bases). The CDR3 sequence is 14 residues long. Germline CDR1 is MDHEN and CDR2 is SYDVKM. V dropped 3 bases and J dropped 5 bases, with 14 bases sitting between them. The CDR3 spells CASSFPGDVNEQYF. The CDR3 nucleotides read TGTGCCAGCAGTTTCCCAGGGGACGTCAACGAGCAGTACTTC.

Only one count was recorded for this clone. This sequence joins TRBV6-2 or TRBV6-3 and TRBJ2-7; D gene unclear. V was trimmed by 4 bases and J by 4 bases, leaving 14 bases between them. Per germline, CDR1 MNHEY and CDR2 SVGEGT. CDR3 length: 14 residues. CDR3 in amino acids: CASSSKTVLYEQYF. CDR3 DNA: TGTGCCAGCAGTTCCAAGACCGTCCTTTACGAGCAGTACTTC.

This chain joins TRBV28 and TRBJ1-5; the D gene is possibly TRBD1 (5 bases). The CDR3 totals 19 residues. From germline, CDR1 is MDHEN and CDR2 SYDVKM. Trimming pared 6 bases from V and 2 bases from J, leaving 26 bases between. The CDR3 nucleotides read TGTGCCAGCAGCTCCTTGGGGACCCCTCAAGGATTTGGCAATCAGCCCCAGCATTTT. Protein sequence: CASSSLGTPQGFGNQPQHF.

The gene calls are TRBV6-5 and TRBJ1-5; 11 bases agree with TRBD1. With V trimmed by 6 bases and J by 3 bases, 4 bases remained unmatched. Germline V CDR1 and CDR2: MNHEY, SVGAGI. This CDR3 is 15 amino acids long. CDR3 loop: CASSLGQGVNQPQHF. In nucleotides, the CDR3 is TGTGCCAGCAGCCTGGGACAGGGGGTCAATCAGCCCCAGCATTTT.

The CDR3 region is CASSQAAETYTGELFF. CDR3 bases: TGCGCCAGCAGCCAAGCGGCGGAGACGTACACCGGGGAGCTGTTTTTT. This chain links TRBV4-3 with TRBJ2-2; D call uncertain. The CDR3 extends over 16 amino acids. V gave up 1 base and J gave up 3 bases, with 12 bases separating them. Germline V gene data show CDR1 as LGHNA and CDR2 as YSLEER.

The chain carries TRBV12-3 or TRBV12-4 and TRBJ1-5; D is ambiguous. V gave up 6 bases and J gave up 7 bases, with 13 bases separating them. CDR3 length: 13 residues. The CDR3 region is CASRTNSEQPQHF. The CDR3 bases are TGTGCCAGCAGGACAAACAGCGAGCAGCCCCAGCATTTT.

The chain's CDR3 is CATASGGDTGELFF. The DNA for the CDR3 is TGTGCCACCGCGTCTGGGGGGGACACCGGGGAGCTGTTTTTT. V gene TRBV24-1 combines with J gene TRBJ2-2; 7 bases align to TRBD2. Trimming cost V 9 bases and J 3 bases; bases outside gene matches: 6. The CDR3 is 14 amino acids. The germline CDR1 and CDR2 sequences are KGHDR and SFDVKD.

The chain combines TRBV29-1 with TRBJ2-5; D is uncertain. Between the trimmed V and J ends, which lost 4 bases and 1 base, there was a span of 7 bases. The CDR3 has 12 residues. Germline CDR1 reads SQVTM; CDR2 reads ANQGSEA. The CDR3 DNA reads as TGCAGCGTTGGGGCGGCCCAAGAGACCCAGTACTTC. It yields the protein CSVGAAQETQYF.

The chain joins TRBV5-4 to TRBJ2-7; possibly TRBD2 for D (5 bases). Between the trimmed V and J ends, which lost 0 bases and 7 bases, there was a span of 14 bases. The germline V gene has CDR1 SGHNT and CDR2 YYREEE (reference sequence). This CDR3 is 14 amino acids long. The chain's CDR3 is CASSLGASTGEQYF. The CDR3, as DNA: TGTGCCAGCAGCTTGGGGGCTAGCACGGGGGAGCAGTACTTC.

V and J are TRBV4-3 and TRBJ2-7, with 9 bases that match TRBD2. The CDR3 spans 16 residues. Germline CDR1 LGHNA, CDR2 YSLEER. Losses at the gene ends were 0 bases for V and 0 bases for J; bases not matched to a gene: 3. CDR3 sequence reads: CASSQELAGDSYEQYF. DNA for the CDR3: TGCGCCAGCAGCCAAGAGTTAGCGGGAGACTCCTACGAGCAGTACTTC.